The 25 T cell receptor beta chains listed next were all sequenced from one sample in a study of T cell responses to AZD1222 COVID-19 vaccine. The assay was immunoSEQ multiplex PCR, and TCRdb's table has in-frame clones only and misses some. The repertoire holds 95,000 to 150,000 clones, with 85% to 95% as singletons. Sequencing was performed on peripheral blood, taken on day 0 of AZD1222 vaccination. The receptor set was obtained from an adult in good health.

The rearrangement links TRBV6-5 to TRBJ1-2; D gene ambiguous. Deletions cut 7 bases from V and 4 bases from J, with 16 bases between. This CDR3 spans 14 amino acids. Germline CDR1 and CDR2: MNHEY and SVGAGI. This CDR3 is CASKVASEIYGYTF. The CDR3 DNA reads as TGTGCCAGCAAGGTCGCCTCGGAAATCTATGGCTACACCTTC.

This rearrangement joins TRBV3-1 (or the pseudogene TRBV3-2) to TRBJ1-2; possible D gene TRBD1, 5 bases. Germline CDR1 LGHDT, CDR2 YNNKEL (reference sequence). The CDR3 runs to 15 residues. The V and J ends lost 5 bases and 4 bases respectively, with 17 bases between them. The CDR3 loop is CASSSGGVSSYGYTF. The CDR3 DNA sequence: TGTGCCAGCAGCTCGGGGGGGGTTAGTAGCTATGGCTACACCTTC.

In this sample, this clone is large. The chain links TRBV4-1 to TRBJ1-2; D is ambiguous. CDR3 length: 11 residues. The germline V and J ends were trimmed by 1 base and 13 bases, with 10 bases remaining between them. The germline V gene encodes CDR1 MGHRA and CDR2 YSYEKL. The CDR3 DNA reads as TGCGCCAGCAGCCAAGGGGTGTCCTTCACCTTC. It yields the protein CASSQGVSFTF.

The gene calls are TRBV5-1 and TRBJ1-1; 11 nucleotides line up with TRBD1. This CDR3 is built from 15 residues. Germline assignment: CDR1 SGHRS and CDR2 YFSETQ. V lost 2 bases, J lost 4 bases, and 4 bases stayed unmatched. The CDR3 region has the DNA TGCGCCAGCAGCTTATGGACAGGGGGCGTCACTGAAGCTTTCTTT. This encodes CASSLWTGGVTEAFF.

This rearrangement joins TRBV9 to TRBJ2-1; 9 bases map to TRBD1. Trimming cost V 4 bases and J 4 bases; bases outside gene matches: 9. The CDR3 spans 16 residues. Germline V gene sequence: CDR1 SGDLS, CDR2 YYNGEE. The CDR3 nucleotides are TGTGCCAGCAGCCCAATGACAGGGGGGTATTACAATGAGCAGTTCTTC. Encoded protein: CASSPMTGGYYNEQFF. The full variable domain, its missing parts supplied by reference TRBV9 and TRBJ2-1, is DSGVTQTPKHLITATGQRVTLRCSPRSGDLSVYWYQQSLDQGLQFLIQYYNGEERAKGNILERFSAQQFPDLHSELNLSSLELGDSALYFCASSPMTGGYYNEQFFGPGTRLTVL.

This chain connects TRBV5-6 to TRBJ2-1, with a tentative D call TRBD2 (6 bases). Germline V lookup: CDR1 SGHDT, CDR2 YYEEEE. The CDR3 has 17 amino acids. V lost 4 bases and J lost 5, with 22 bases in between. CDR3 in amino acids: CASSARPGLGAHNEQFF. The CDR3, as DNA: TGTGCCAGCAGCGCGAGGCCGGGACTCGGTGCCCACAATGAGCAGTTCTTC.

The chain recombines TRBV3-1 (or the pseudogene TRBV3-2) with TRBJ1-6; 7 bases are shared with TRBD1. V gave up 4 bases and J gave up 13 bases; unmatched junction bases: 13. This CDR3 spans 15 amino acids. Looked up from germline, CDR1 is LGHDT and CDR2 is YNNKEL (reference sequence). The CDR3: CASSRSGTAESPLHF. The CDR3 DNA follows: TGTGCCAGCAGCCGTTCCGGGACAGCGGAATCCCCCCTCCACTTT.

The chain carries TRBV6-5 and TRBJ2-3, with D maybe TRBD2 (5 bases). V was clipped by 2 bases and J by 6 bases, with 18 bases between them. CDR1 MNHEY and CDR2 SVGAGI come from the germline V gene. The CDR3 contains 16 residues. This chain's CDR3 is CASSYGVGPTGDTQYF. CDR3 nucleotide sequence: TGTGCCAGCAGTTACGGGGTCGGGCCAACGGGGGATACGCAGTATTTT.

The table lists this clone with a few counts. The chain has TRBV29-1 and TRBJ1-1; 11 bases line up with TRBD1. The germline V gene has CDR1 SQVTM and CDR2 ANQGSEA. V was pared by 3 bases and J by 10 bases, with 10 bases of the junction left unmatched. The CDR3 spans 14 residues. The CDR3 region has the DNA TGCAGCGTTGAGGAGGGACAGGGGGTCCGCGGAGCTTTCTTT. Amino acids: CSVEEGQGVRGAFF.

This chain joins TRBV7-2 and TRBJ2-5; 9 bases align to TRBD2. The trim removed 4 bases at V and 5 bases at J, leaving 5 bases unmatched. Germline V gene sequence: CDR1 SGHTA, CDR2 FQGNSA. This CDR3 is built from 14 residues. DNA for the CDR3: TGTGCCAGCAGCTCATTAGCGGGAGTCGAGACCCAGTACTTC. It yields the protein CASSSLAGVETQYF.

The chain links TRBV1 to TRBJ2-1; the D segment call TRBD2 is taken from the table without a DNA check. TRBV1 is given as a pseudogene. The CDR3 runs to 14 residues. CDR3: CTSSQDLGGFEQFF. The CDR3 DNA sequence: TGCACCAGCAGCCAAGACCTCGGGGGGTTTGAGCAGTTCTTC.

This clone was detected once. The chain carries TRBV19 and TRBJ1-3, with 7 positions matching TRBD1. This CDR3 is built from 13 residues. Germline values: CDR1 LNHDA, CDR2 SQIVND (reference sequence). CDR3 DNA: TGTGCTTCCCAGGGGGGCCCTGGAAACACCATATATTTT. This sequence encodes CASQGGPGNTIYF.

This chain uses TRBV3-1 (or the pseudogene TRBV3-2) with TRBJ2-7; D is ambiguous. The V gene lost 10 bases and the J gene lost 1 base, with 5 bases spanning the gap. Germline V gives CDR1 LGHDT, CDR2 YNNKEL (reference sequence). This CDR3 comprises 10 residues. CDR3 region: CATSSYEQYV. In DNA, the CDR3 is TGTGCCACAAGTTCCTACGAGCAGTACGTC.

The V and J genes are TRBV7-8 and TRBJ1-2, with TRBD1 matching over 10 bases. The length of the CDR3 is 16 residues. The V gene end was trimmed by 5 bases and the J gene end by 4 bases; junction bases not matched to a gene: 10. Looked up from germline, CDR1 is SGHVS and CDR2 is FQNEAQ. For the CDR3, the DNA is TGTGCCAGCAGCCCGGGACAGGGGATCTTGCCCTATGGCTACACCTTC. This translates into CASSPGQGILPYGYTF.

The CDR3: CASSLGTGGNTEAFF. CDR3 DNA sequence: TGTGCCAGCAGCTTAGGCACAGGGGGTAACACTGAAGCTTTCTTT. V gene TRBV13 combines with J gene TRBJ1-1; 8 bases line up with TRBD1. J lost 2 bases, V lost 0 bases, and 2 bases had no gene match. CDR1 is PRHDT and CDR2 is FYEKMQ in the germline V gene (reference sequence). This CDR3 spans 15 amino acids. Filled out from reference TRBV13 and TRBJ1-1, the complete variable domain reads AAGVIQSPRHLIKEKRETATLKCYPIPRHDTVYWYQQGPGQDPQFLISFYEKMQSDKGSIPDRFSAQQFSDYHSELNMSSLELGDSALYFCASSLGTGGNTEAFFGQGTRLTVV.

J is TRBJ2-1 and V is TRBV30; the D is unclear. This CDR3 spans 12 amino acids. Germline CDR1 and CDR2: GTSNPN and SVGIG (reference sequence). Deletions cut 4 bases from V and 10 bases from J, with 14 bases between. The CDR3 sequence is CAWNIDPREQFF. The CDR3 coding sequence is TGTGCCTGGAACATCGACCCCCGGGAGCAGTTCTTC.

This sequence joins TRBV25-1 and TRBJ2-3; 11 bases map to TRBD2. Per the germline V gene, CDR1 is MGHDK and CDR2 is SYGVNS. This CDR3 contains 14 residues. The V segment lost 5 bases and the J segment 4 bases; nucleotides outside the gene matches: 2. The CDR3 nucleotides are TGTGCCAGCAGTATAGCGGGAGGGTCAGATACGCAGTATTTT. It yields the protein CASSIAGGSDTQYF.

The chain carries TRBV4-3 and TRBJ1-1, with D possibly TRBD1 on 5 matching bases. Germline CDR1 and CDR2: LGHNA and YSLEER. The V end was cut by 0 bases, the J end by 12 bases, with 14 bases between. CDR3 size: 13 residues. DNA for the CDR3: TGCGCCAGCAGCCAAGATCGGGGGTTTGGGACTTTCTTT. Translation: CASSQDRGFGTFF.

J is TRBJ2-7 and V is TRBV10-3; 11 bases map to TRBD1. CDR3 length: 14 residues. Per the germline V gene, CDR1 is ENHRY and CDR2 is SYGVKD. After removal of 3 bases from V and 4 bases from J, the junction contained 2 bases not matched to a gene. This CDR3 reads CAISDGTGGYEQYF. CDR3 coding DNA: TGTGCCATCAGTGATGGGACAGGGGGGTACGAGCAGTACTTC.

The chain is built from TRBV6-5 and TRBJ1-1; D possibly corresponds to TRBD1 (5 bases). The CDR3 contains 14 residues. V was pared by 6 bases and J by 0 bases, with 11 bases between. Germline V gene sequence: CDR1 MNHEY, CDR2 SVGAGI. CDR3 region: CASRQAELNTEAFF. CDR3 nucleotides: TGTGCCAGCAGACAGGCGGAACTGAACACTGAAGCTTTCTTT.

The chain joins TRBV19 to TRBJ1-5, with D perhaps matching TRBD1 (5 bases). This CDR3 has 13 residues. V gave up 4 bases and J gave up 6 bases, with 10 bases separating them. Germline-derived CDR1 and CDR2 are LNHDA and SQIVND (reference sequence). The CDR3 loop is CASSTGWTQPQHF. The CDR3 nucleotides read TGTGCCAGTAGTACAGGGTGGACTCAGCCCCAGCATTTT. Full variable domain (rest looked up from reference TRBV19 and TRBJ1-5): DGGITQSPKYLFRKEGQNVTLSCEQNLNHDAMYWYRQDPGQGLRLIYYSQIVNDFQKGDIAEGYSVSREKKESFPLTVTSAQKNPTAFYLCASSTGWTQPQHFGDGTRLSIL.

The chain is built from TRBV28 and TRBJ2-3, with 7 bases matching TRBD1. V lost 3 bases to trimming and J lost 0 bases; unmatched junction nucleotides: 6. CDR3 length: 16 amino acids. CDR1 MDHEN and CDR2 SYDVKM come from the germline V gene. CDR3 in DNA: TGTGCCAGCAGTTTCGGACAGGCTGCGAGCACAGATACGCAGTATTTT. Protein product: CASSFGQAASTDTQYF.

This chain's CDR3 is CAWSVGLAGPYNEQFF. The DNA for the CDR3 is TGTGCCTGGAGTGTGGGGCTAGCGGGACCATACAATGAGCAGTTCTTC. The chain links TRBV30 to TRBJ2-1, with TRBD2 identical over 9 bases. Germline values: CDR1 GTSNPN, CDR2 SVGIG (reference sequence). The ends lost 0 bases at V and 4 bases at J; junction bases unmatched: 7. The CDR3 covers 16 residues.

The chain couples TRBV18 to TRBJ2-7; the D is unclear. Germline CDR1 is KGHSH and CDR2 is LQKENI. The CDR3 loop spans 13 amino acids. V was trimmed by 4 bases and J by 5 bases, leaving 12 bases between them. CDR3 residues: CASSLRTPHEQYV. The CDR3 nucleotides are TGTGCCAGCTCACTTAGGACGCCCCACGAGCAGTACGTC.

The sample holds a few counts of this clone. The gene calls are TRBV6-5 and TRBJ2-1, with 10 bases identical to TRBD2. This CDR3 is 15 amino acids long. Germline V gene lookup returns CDR1 MNHEY and CDR2 SVGAGI. The V gene end was trimmed by 5 bases and the J gene end by 10 bases; junction bases not matched to a gene: 11. The CDR3: CASSQNSGRFKEQFF. As DNA, the CDR3 is TGTGCCAGCAGTCAGAATAGCGGGAGGTTTAAGGAGCAGTTCTTC.